Listed here are 18 T cell receptor beta chains from one sample, sequenced in a study of glioma-infiltrating T cells after dendritic cell vaccination. TCRdb keeps only in-frame clones here, not all; method: immunoSEQ multiplex PCR. The sample holds under 100,000 clones, over 65% seen once. Specimen: blood, collected before dendritic cell vaccination. These receptor sequences come from a human donor with glioblastoma.

This rearrangement joins TRBV11-1 to TRBJ2-2, with 12 bases fitting TRBD2. V lost 6 bases and J lost 6; bases outside the gene matches: 5. Germline V gene sequence: CDR1 SGHAT, CDR2 FQDESV (reference sequence). This CDR3 is 15 amino acids long. For the CDR3, the DNA is TGTGCCAGCAGGCAACTAGCGGGAGGCGCCGGGGAGCTGTTTTTT. It translates to CASRQLAGGAGELFF. The full variable domain, rest sourced from reference TRBV11-1 and TRBJ2-2, is EAEVAQSPRYKITEKSQAVAFWCDPISGHATLYWYRQILGQGPELLVQFQDESVVDDSQLPKDRFSAERLKGVDSTLKIQPAELGDSAMYLCASRQLAGGAGELFFGEGSRLTVL.

This clone was detected a few times. This chain links TRBV27 with TRBJ2-1, with 11 bases that match TRBD2. This CDR3 has 13 residues. From germline, CDR1 is MNHEY and CDR2 SMNVEV (reference sequence). Trimming cost V 6 bases and J 8 bases; bases outside gene matches: 3. The CDR3 sequence is CASRATSGDEQFF. CDR3 DNA: TGTGCCAGCAGGGCGACTAGCGGGGATGAGCAGTTCTTC.

This clone was seen just once. The chain combines TRBV5-1 with TRBJ1-5; 8 bases map to TRBD1. The CDR3 runs to 16 residues. V shed 1 base, J shed 6 bases, and the junction held 9 bases outside the gene matches. Germline lookup yields CDR1 SGHRS and CDR2 YFSETQ. This CDR3 is CASSLNPGGDGQPQHF. The CDR3 DNA sequence: TGCGCCAGCAGCTTGAACCCAGGGGGCGATGGTCAGCCCCAGCATTTT.

The V gene is TRBV19, the J gene TRBJ1-5; weak D call: TRBD1 (5 bases). Trimming took 5 bases from V and 1 from J, leaving 15 bases between them. The CDR3 runs to 16 residues. Germline V gives CDR1 LNHDA, CDR2 SQIVND (reference sequence). The CDR3 sequence is CASSDRGGVSNQPQHF. The CDR3 nucleotides read TGTGCCAGTAGTGACCGGGGGGGAGTAAGCAATCAGCCCCAGCATTTT.

The V call is TRBV10-2, the J call TRBJ2-5; D is unclear. The CDR3 length is 16 residues. Germline V CDR1 and CDR2: WSHSY, SAAADI. V lost 6 bases, J lost 2 bases, and 19 bases lay in between. CDR3 region: CASSREVRNFQETQYF. The CDR3 DNA follows: TGCGCCAGCAGCAGAGAGGTGCGGAACTTTCAAGAGACCCAGTACTTC.

This sequence joins TRBV11-3 and TRBJ2-7; D might be TRBD2 (6 bases). CDR3 size: 14 residues. Trimming left V 1 base short and J 2 bases short, with 9 bases between. Germline CDR1 is SGHNT and CDR2 is YENEEA. CDR3 protein: CASSLGAGPYEQYF. The DNA of the CDR3 is TGTGCCAGCAGCTTAGGGGCGGGGCCCTACGAGCAGTACTTC.

This clone appeared a single time. CDR3 nucleotide sequence: TGTGCCAGCAGCTTAGCCGCGACAGGGGGTAGGAATGAGCAGTTCTTC. Protein product: CASSLAATGGRNEQFF. The chain employs TRBV11-3 and TRBJ2-1; 9 bases are shared with TRBD1. The germline V gene has CDR1 SGHNT and CDR2 YENEEA. This CDR3 contains 16 residues. The ends lost 1 base at V and 7 bases at J; junction bases unmatched: 8.

The V call is TRBV6-5, the J call TRBJ2-1, with 8 bases aligning to TRBD1. The CDR3 has 15 residues. Trimming took 0 bases from V and 7 from J; bases not matched to a gene: 5. Germline-derived CDR1 and CDR2 are MNHEY and SVGAGI. The CDR3 loop is CASSYSTRGRNEQFF. CDR3 sequence (DNA): TGTGCCAGCAGTTACTCGACCAGGGGGCGGAATGAGCAGTTCTTC.

The V gene is TRBV10-3, the J gene TRBJ2-7; 7 bases agree with TRBD1. Germline V gives CDR1 ENHRY, CDR2 SYGVKD. Trimming took 10 bases from V and 3 from J; bases not matched to a gene: 6. CDR3 length equals 12 residues. CDR3 sequence reads: CATSDRSYEQYF. In nucleotides, the CDR3 is TGTGCCACCTCGGACAGGAGCTACGAGCAGTACTTC.

The V gene is TRBV5-6, the J gene TRBJ2-5; 10 bases fit TRBD2. CDR3 size: 14 residues. V lost 4 bases and J lost 3; bases outside the gene matches: 3. Germline loops: CDR1 SGHDT, CDR2 YYEEEE. The CDR3 sequence is CASSPGLAEETQYF. The CDR3 nucleotides are TGTGCCAGCAGCCCTGGACTAGCGGAAGAGACCCAGTACTTC.

The rearrangement joins TRBV28 to TRBJ2-1; 7 positions agree with TRBD1. This CDR3 has 14 residues. Unmatched junction bases numbered 12, after V lost 7 bases and J lost 9 bases. Germline V gene sequence: CDR1 MDHEN, CDR2 SYDVKM. For the CDR3, the DNA is TGTGCCAGCAAATTGACAGGGCCGGAGTCTGAGCAGTTCTTC. Its protein is CASKLTGPESEQFF.

The rearrangement joins TRBV10-1 to TRBJ2-2; 8 nucleotides agree with TRBD2. Trimming removed 1 base from V and 3 bases from J; junction bases left unmatched: 10. The CDR3 covers 18 residues. Germline assignment: CDR1 WNHNN and CDR2 SYGVQD (reference sequence). The CDR3 spells CASSELGSGTRDTGELFF. CDR3 nucleotides: TGCGCCAGCAGTGAGTTGGGGAGCGGGACTAGGGACACCGGGGAGCTGTTTTTT.

This clone was picked up one time. The chain employs TRBV10-3 and TRBJ1-2; D uncertain. This CDR3 contains 17 residues. V lost 4 bases to trimming and J lost 2 bases, with 20 bases between them. Germline V gene data show CDR1 as ENHRY and CDR2 as SYGVKD. The chain's CDR3 is CAISGKQPVSVNYGYTF. The DNA of the CDR3 is TGTGCCATCAGTGGAAAACAGCCAGTCTCAGTCAACTATGGCTACACCTTC.

This clone has a handful of counts. The chain joins TRBV18 to TRBJ2-7, with D possibly being TRBD2 (5 bases). The CDR3 runs 16 residues. Trimming stripped 0 bases from V and 1 base from J, with 13 bases between. CDR1 is KGHSH, CDR2 LQKENI, per germline. CDR3 sequence reads: CASSPPFGSGSYEQYF. The CDR3 DNA is TGTGCCAGCTCACCACCCTTTGGGAGTGGGTCCTACGAGCAGTACTTC.

This sequence joins TRBV11-1 and TRBJ2-3, with 15 bases that match TRBD2. The CDR3 is 15 amino acids. CDR1 is SGHAT, CDR2 FQDESV, per germline (reference sequence). J was trimmed by 4 bases and V by 4 bases; bases with no gene match: 0. CDR3 nucleotide sequence: TGTGCCAGCAGCTGGACTAGCGGGAGGGCAGATACGCAGTATTTT. It encodes CASSWTSGRADTQYF. The variable domain in full, completed from reference TRBV11-1 and TRBJ2-3, reads EAEVAQSPRYKITEKSQAVAFWCDPISGHATLYWYRQILGQGPELLVQFQDESVVDDSQLPKDRFSAERLKGVDSTLKIQPAELGDSAMYLCASSWTSGRADTQYFGPGTRLTVL.

This chain's CDR3 is CASSLASGAYNEQFF. CDR3 nucleotides: TGTGCCAGCAGCTTAGCTAGCGGGGCCTACAATGAGCAGTTCTTC. This chain joins TRBV7-9 and TRBJ2-1; 8 bases map to TRBD2. CDR1 SEHNR and CDR2 FQNEAQ come from the germline V gene (reference sequence). With V trimmed by 0 bases and J by 2 bases, 0 bases remained unmatched. The CDR3 is made up of 15 amino acids.

The V gene is TRBV19, the J gene TRBJ2-1; perhaps TRBD2 as D (5 bases). In germline, CDR1 is LNHDA, CDR2 SQIVND (reference sequence). This CDR3 spans 16 amino acids. V gave up 4 bases and J gave up 2 bases, with 15 bases separating them. In DNA form, the CDR3 reads TGTGCCAGTAGTACCCTAGTGGCGGGCCCCTACAATGAGCAGTTCTTC. It is translated as CASSTLVAGPYNEQFF. The complete variable domain, with remaining parts taken from reference TRBV19 and TRBJ2-1, reads DGGITQSPKYLFRKEGQNVTLSCEQNLNHDAMYWYRQDPGQGLRLIYYSQIVNDFQKGDIAEGYSVSREKKESFPLTVTSAQKNPTAFYLCASSTLVAGPYNEQFFGPGTRLTVL.

The chain has TRBV27 and TRBJ2-1; 12 bases agree with TRBD2. CDR3 length equals 17 residues. Germline trimming cut 4 bases from V and 7 bases from J; bases unmatched to any gene: 11. Germline values: CDR1 MNHEY, CDR2 SMNVEV (reference sequence). CDR3 DNA sequence: TGTGCCAGCAGTTCCTCAGGACTAGCGGGAAGGGGGAATGAGCAGTTCTTC. Amino acids: CASSSSGLAGRGNEQFF.